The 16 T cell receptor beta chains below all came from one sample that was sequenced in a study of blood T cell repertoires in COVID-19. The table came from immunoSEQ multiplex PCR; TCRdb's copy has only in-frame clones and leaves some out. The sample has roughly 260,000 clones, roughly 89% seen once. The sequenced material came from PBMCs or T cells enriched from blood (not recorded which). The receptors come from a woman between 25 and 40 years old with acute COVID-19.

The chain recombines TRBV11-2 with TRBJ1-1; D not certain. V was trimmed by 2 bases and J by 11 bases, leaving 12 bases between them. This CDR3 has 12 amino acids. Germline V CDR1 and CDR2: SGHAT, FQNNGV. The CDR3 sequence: CASSLRGMVAFF. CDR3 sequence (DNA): TGTGCCAGCAGCTTAAGAGGGATGGTTGCTTTCTTT.

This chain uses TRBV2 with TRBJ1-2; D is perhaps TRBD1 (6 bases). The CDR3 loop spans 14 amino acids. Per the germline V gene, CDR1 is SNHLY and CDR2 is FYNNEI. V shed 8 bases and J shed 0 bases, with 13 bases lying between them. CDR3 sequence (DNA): TGTGCCAGCGCAAGGGACACCTCTAACTATGGCTACACCTTC. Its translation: CASARDTSNYGYTF.

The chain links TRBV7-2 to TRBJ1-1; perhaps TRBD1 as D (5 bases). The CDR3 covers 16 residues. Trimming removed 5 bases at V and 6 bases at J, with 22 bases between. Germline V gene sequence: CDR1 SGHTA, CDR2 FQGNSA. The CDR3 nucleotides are TGTGCCAGCAGCCCGTGGAATTCGGGGGTTTTGTCTGAAGCTTTCTTT. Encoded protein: CASSPWNSGVLSEAFF.

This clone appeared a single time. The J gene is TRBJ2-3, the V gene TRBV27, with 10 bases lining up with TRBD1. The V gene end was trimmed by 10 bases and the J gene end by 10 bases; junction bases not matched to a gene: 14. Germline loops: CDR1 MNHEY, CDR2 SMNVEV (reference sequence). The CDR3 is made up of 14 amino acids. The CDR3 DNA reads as TGTGCCACCAAACTCAGAACCGGGACAGGGGCGCAGTATTTT. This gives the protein CATKLRTGTGAQYF.

The CDR3 loop reads CASSFEGNEQFF. The CDR3 DNA reads as TGTGCCAGCAGCTTTGAGGGCAATGAGCAGTTCTTC. The chain links TRBV7-8 to TRBJ2-1, with D maybe TRBD2 (5 bases). The CDR3 loop spans 12 amino acids. V shed 3 bases and J shed 6 bases, with 6 bases lying between them. The germline CDR1 and CDR2 sequences are SGHVS and FQNEAQ.

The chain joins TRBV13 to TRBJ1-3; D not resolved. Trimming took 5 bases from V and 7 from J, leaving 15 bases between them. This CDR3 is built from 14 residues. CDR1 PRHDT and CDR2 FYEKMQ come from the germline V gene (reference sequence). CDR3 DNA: TGTGCCAGCAGCCACCGGGATACGAGGAACACCATATATTTT. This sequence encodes CASSHRDTRNTIYF.

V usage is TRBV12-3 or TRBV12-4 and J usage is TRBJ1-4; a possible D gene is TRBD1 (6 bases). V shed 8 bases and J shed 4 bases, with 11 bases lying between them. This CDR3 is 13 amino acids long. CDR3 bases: TGTGCCAGCGTACAGGGATTTAATGAAAAACTGTTTTTT. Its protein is CASVQGFNEKLFF.

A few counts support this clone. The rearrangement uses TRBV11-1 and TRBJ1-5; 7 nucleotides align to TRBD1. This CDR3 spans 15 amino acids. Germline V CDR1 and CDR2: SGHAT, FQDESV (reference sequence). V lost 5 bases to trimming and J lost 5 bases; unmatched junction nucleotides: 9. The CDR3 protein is CASSPDRVGDQPQHF. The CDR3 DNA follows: TGTGCCAGCAGCCCCGACAGGGTTGGAGATCAGCCCCAGCATTTT.

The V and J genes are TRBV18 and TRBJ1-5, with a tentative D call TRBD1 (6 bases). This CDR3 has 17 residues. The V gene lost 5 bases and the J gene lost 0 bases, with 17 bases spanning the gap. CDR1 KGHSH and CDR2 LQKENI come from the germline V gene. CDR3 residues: CASSIGLTGTSNQPQHF. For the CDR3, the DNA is TGTGCCAGCTCAATCGGGTTGACAGGTACTAGCAATCAGCCCCAGCATTTT.

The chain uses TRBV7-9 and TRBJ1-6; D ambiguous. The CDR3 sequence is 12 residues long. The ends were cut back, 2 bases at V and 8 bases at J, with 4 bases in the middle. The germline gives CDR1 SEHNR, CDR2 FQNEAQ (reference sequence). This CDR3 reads CASSLSDSPLHF. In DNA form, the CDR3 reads TGTGCCAGCAGCTTATCGGATTCACCCCTCCACTTT.

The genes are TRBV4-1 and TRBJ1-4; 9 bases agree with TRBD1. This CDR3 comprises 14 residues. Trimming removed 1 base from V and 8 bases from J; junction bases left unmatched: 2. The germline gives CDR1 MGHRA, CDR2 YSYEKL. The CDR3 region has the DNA TGCGCCAGCAGCCAAGGACAGGGGGGGGAAAAACTGTTTTTT. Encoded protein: CASSQGQGGEKLFF.

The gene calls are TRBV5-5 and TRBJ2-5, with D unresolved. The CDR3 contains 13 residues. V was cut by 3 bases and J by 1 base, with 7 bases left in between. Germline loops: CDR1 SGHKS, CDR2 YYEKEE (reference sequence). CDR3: CASSWAIQETQYF. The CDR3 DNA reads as TGTGCCAGCAGCTGGGCGATCCAAGAGACCCAGTACTTC.

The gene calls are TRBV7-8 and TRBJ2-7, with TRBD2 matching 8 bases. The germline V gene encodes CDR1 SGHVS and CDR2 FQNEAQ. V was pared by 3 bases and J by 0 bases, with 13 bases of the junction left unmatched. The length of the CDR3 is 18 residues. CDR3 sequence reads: CASSLGLAGTRDSYEQYF. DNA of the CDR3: TGTGCCAGCAGCTTGGGGCTAGCGGGTACCCGCGACTCCTACGAGCAGTACTTC.

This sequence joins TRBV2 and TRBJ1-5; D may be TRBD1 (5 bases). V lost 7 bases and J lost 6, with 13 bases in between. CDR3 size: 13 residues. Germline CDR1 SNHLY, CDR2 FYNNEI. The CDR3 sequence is CASTKQVGQPQHF. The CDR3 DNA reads TGTGCCAGCACTAAACAGGTTGGTCAGCCCCAGCATTTT.

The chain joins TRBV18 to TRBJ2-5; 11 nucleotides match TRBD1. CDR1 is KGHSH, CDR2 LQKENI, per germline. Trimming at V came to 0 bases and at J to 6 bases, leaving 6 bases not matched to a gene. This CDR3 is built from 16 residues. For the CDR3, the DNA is TGTGCCAGCTCACCACCGGGACAGGGGGGCTTGAAGACCCAGTACTTC. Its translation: CASSPPGQGGLKTQYF.

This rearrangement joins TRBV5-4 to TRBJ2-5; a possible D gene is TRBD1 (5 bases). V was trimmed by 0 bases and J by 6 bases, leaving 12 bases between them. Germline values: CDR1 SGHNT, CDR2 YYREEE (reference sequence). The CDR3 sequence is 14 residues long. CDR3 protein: CASSLARAEQTQYF. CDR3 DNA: TGTGCCAGCAGCTTGGCCAGGGCGGAACAGACCCAGTACTTC.